This T cell receptor beta chain was identified in a study of blood T cell repertoires in COVID-19. Study context: Donors in the United States, Italy and Spain gave samples during acute or convalescent COVID-19.

The CDR3 covers 13 residues. The V gene lost 3 bases and the J gene lost 0 bases, with 5 bases spanning the gap. In germline, CDR1 is LGHNA, CDR2 YNFKEQ. Recruits, aged roughly 18 to 89 years, lived in approximately 26 US areas. Original analysis: Amplification of reference gene primers provided the estimated nucleated cell counts. Method: immunoSEQ multiplex PCR; TCRdb's copy keeps in-frame clones and lacks some. The V and J calls and clone size are taken from that table; D and trimming were inferred from the DNA. The table shows 150,000 or so clones, with less than 90% occurring only once. The specimen was PBMCs or T cells enriched from blood (not recorded which). The chain links TRBV4-2 to TRBJ1-1; no reliable D call. The receptor was derived from a human donor with acute COVID-19. The donor label of this sample is uncertain. The CDR3 protein is CASSQEMNTEAFF. In nucleotides, the CDR3 is TGTGCCAGCAGCCAGGAGATGAACACTGAAGCTTTCTTT.